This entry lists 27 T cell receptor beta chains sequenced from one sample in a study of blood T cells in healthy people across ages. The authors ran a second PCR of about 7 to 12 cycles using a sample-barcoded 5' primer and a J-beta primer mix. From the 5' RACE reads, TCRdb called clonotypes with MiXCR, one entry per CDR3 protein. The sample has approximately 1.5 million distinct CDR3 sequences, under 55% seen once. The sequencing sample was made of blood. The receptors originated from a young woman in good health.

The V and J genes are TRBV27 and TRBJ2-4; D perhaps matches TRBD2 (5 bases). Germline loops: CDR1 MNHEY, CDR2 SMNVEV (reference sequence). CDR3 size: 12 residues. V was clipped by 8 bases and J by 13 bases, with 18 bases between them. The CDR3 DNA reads TGTGCCAGCGGGTTGAGGGCCTCTCAGCAGTACTTC. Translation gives CASGLRASQQYF.

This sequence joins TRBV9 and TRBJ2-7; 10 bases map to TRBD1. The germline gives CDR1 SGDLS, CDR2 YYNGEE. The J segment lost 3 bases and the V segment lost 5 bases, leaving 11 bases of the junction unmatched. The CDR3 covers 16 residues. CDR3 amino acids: CASSKTGGGYYYEQYF. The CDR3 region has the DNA TGTGCCAGCAGTAAGACAGGGGGCGGTTATTACTACGAGCAGTACTTC. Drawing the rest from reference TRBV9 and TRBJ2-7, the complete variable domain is DSGVTQTPKHLITATGQRVTLRCSPRSGDLSVYWYQQSLDQGLQFLIQYYNGEERAKGNILERFSAQQFPDLHSELNLSSLELGDSALYFCASSKTGGGYYYEQYFGPGTRLTVT.

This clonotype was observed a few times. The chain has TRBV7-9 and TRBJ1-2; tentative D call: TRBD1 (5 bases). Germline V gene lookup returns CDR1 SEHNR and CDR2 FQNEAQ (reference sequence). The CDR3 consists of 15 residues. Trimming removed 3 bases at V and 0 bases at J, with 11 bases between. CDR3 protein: CASSFLRDSNYGYTF. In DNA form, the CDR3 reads TGTGCCAGCAGCTTTCTCCGGGACTCTAACTATGGCTACACCTTC.

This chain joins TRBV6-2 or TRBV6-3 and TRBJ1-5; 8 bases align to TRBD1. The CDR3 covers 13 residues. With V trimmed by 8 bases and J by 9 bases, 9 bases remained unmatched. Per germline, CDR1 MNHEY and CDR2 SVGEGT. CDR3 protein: CASGYRGMGPQHF. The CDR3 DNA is TGTGCCAGCGGATACAGGGGGATGGGGCCCCAGCATTTT.

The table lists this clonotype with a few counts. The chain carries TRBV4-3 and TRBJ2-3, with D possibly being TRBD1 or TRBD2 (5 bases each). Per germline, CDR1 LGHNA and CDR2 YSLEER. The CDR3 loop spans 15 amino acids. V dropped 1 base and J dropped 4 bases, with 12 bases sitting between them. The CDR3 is CASSQVLGRADTQYF. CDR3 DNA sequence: TGCGCCAGCAGCCAAGTATTGGGGCGGGCAGATACGCAGTATTTT.

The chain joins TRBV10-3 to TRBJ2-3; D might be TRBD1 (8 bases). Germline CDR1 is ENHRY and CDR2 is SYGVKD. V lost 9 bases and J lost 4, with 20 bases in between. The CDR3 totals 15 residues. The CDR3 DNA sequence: TGTGCCATTGGCACAGGGGGGGCGTCAGCAGATACGCAGTATTTT. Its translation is CAIGTGGASADTQYF.

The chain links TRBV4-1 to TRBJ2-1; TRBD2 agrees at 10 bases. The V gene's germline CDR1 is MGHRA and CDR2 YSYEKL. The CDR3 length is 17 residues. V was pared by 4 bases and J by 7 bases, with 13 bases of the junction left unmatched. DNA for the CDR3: TGCGCCAGCAGCCCATGGACTAGCGGCACCCTGGGTAATGAGCAGTTCTTC. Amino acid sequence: CASSPWTSGTLGNEQFF.

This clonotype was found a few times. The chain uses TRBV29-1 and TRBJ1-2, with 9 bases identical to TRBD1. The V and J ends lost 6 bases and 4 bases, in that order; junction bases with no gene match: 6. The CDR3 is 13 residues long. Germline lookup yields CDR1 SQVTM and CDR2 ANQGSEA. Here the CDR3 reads CSVKQGASYGYTF. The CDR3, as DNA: TGCAGCGTAAAACAGGGGGCGAGCTATGGCTACACCTTC.

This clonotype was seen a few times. The CDR3 spells CSVDDIRESSYEQYF. The CDR3 nucleotides read TGCAGCGTTGATGATATCAGGGAGAGCTCCTACGAGCAGTACTTC. V usage is TRBV29-1 and J usage is TRBJ2-7, with D perhaps given as TRBD1 or TRBD2 (5 bases each). From germline, CDR1 is SQVTM and CDR2 ANQGSEA. The CDR3 sequence is 15 residues long. Trimming removed 3 bases at V and 0 bases at J, with 15 bases between.

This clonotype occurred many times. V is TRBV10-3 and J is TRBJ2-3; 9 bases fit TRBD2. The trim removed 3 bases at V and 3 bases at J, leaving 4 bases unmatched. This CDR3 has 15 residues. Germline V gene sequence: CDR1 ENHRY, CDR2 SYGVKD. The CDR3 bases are TGTGCCATCAGTGAAGCGGGGGGCAGGACAGATACGCAGTATTTT. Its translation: CAISEAGGRTDTQYF.

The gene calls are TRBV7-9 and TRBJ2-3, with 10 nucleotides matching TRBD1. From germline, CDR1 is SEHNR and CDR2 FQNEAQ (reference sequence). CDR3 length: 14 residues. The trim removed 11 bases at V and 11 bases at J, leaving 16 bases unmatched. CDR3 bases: TGTGCCGGAAGGACAGGGGGGGAGACCAATATGCAGTATTTT. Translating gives CAGRTGGETNMQYF. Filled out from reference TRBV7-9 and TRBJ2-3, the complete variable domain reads DTGVSQNPRHKITKRGQNVTFRCDPISEHNRLYWYRQTLGQGPEFLTYFQNEAQLEKSRLLSDRFSAERPKGSFSTLEIQRTEQGDSAMYLCAGRTGGETNMQYFGPGTRLTVL.

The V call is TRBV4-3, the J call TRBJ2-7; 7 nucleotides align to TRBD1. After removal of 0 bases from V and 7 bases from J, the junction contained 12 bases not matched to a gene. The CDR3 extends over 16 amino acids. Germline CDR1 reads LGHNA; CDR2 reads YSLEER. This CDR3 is CASSQEAQGPYNEQYF. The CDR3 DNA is TGCGCCAGCAGCCAAGAAGCACAGGGGCCCTACAATGAGCAGTACTTC.

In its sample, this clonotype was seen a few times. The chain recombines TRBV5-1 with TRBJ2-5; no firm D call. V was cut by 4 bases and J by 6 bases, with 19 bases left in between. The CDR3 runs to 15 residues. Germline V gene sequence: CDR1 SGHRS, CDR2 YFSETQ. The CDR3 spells CASSTALAGGKTQYF. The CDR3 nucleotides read TGCGCCAGCAGCACTGCTCTGGCAGGTGGGAAGACCCAGTACTTC.

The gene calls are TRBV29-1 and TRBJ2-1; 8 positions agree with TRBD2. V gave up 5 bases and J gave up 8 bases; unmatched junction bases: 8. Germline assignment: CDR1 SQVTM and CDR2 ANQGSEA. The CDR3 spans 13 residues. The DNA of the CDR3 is TGCAGCGTTCTCGGGAGGGCCACGGATGAGCAGTTCTTC. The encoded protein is CSVLGRATDEQFF.

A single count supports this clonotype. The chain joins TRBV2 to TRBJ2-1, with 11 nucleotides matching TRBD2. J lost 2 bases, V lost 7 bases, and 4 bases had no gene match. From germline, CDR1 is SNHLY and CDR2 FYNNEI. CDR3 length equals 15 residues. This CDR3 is CASKFSGRAYNEQFF. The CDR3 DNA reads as TGTGCCAGCAAATTTAGCGGGAGGGCCTACAATGAGCAGTTCTTC.

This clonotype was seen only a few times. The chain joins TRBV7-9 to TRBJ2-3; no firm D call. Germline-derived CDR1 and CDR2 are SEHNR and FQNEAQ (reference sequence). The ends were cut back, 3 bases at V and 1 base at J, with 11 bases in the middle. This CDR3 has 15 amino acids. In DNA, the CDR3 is TGTGCCAGCAGCTTGGCCACTTACCGCACAGATACGCAGTATTTT. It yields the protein CASSLATYRTDTQYF.

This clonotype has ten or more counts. CDR3 protein: CSADGGQDDEQYF. The CDR3 nucleotides read TGCAGTGCCGACGGGGGACAGGACGACGAGCAGTACTTC. The chain has TRBV20-1 and TRBJ2-7, with TRBD1 matching 8 bases. Germline assignment: CDR1 DFQATT and CDR2 SNEGSKA (reference sequence). The V segment lost 6 bases and the J segment 5 bases; nucleotides outside the gene matches: 9. CDR3 size: 13 residues.

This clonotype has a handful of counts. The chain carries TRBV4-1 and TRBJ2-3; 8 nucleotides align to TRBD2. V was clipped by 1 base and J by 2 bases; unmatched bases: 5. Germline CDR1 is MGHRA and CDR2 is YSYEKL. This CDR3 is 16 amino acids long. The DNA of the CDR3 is TGCGCCAGCAGCCAAGCACTAGCGGCCCTCACAGATACGCAGTATTTT. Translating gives CASSQALAALTDTQYF.

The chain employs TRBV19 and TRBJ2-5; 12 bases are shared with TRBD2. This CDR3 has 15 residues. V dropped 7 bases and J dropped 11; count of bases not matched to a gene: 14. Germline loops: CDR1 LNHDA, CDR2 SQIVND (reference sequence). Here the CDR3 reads CASKGVGLAGREQYF. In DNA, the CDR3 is TGTGCCAGTAAGGGGGTCGGACTAGCGGGAAGGGAGCAGTACTTC.

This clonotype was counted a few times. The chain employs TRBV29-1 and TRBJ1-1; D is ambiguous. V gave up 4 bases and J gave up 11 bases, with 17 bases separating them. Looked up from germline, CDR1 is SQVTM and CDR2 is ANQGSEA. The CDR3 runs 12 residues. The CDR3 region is CSVAGSLTGAFF. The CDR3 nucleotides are TGCAGCGTTGCCGGGAGCCTCACTGGGGCTTTCTTT.

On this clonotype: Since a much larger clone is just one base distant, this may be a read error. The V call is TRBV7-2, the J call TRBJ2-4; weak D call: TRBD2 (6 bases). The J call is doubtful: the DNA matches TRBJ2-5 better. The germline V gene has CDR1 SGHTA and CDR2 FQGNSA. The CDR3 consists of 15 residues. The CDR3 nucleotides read TGTGCCGGCAGTTCAGTTCATAGCGGCCAAGAGACCCAGTACTTC. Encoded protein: CAGSSVHSGQETQYF.

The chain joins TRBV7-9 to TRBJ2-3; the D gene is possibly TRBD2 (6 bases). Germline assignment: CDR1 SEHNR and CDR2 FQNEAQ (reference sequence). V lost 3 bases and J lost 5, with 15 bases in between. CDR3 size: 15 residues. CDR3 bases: TGTGCCAGCAGCTTCGTTACTAGCCTCGAAGATACGCAGTATTTT. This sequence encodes CASSFVTSLEDTQYF.

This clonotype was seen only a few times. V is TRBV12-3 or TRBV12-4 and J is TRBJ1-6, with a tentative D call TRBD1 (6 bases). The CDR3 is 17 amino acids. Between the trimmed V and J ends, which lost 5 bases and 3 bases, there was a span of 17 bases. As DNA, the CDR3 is TGTGCCAGCAGTCCAGACCCAGGGGAGCACTATAATTCACCCCTCCACTTT. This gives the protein CASSPDPGEHYNSPLHF.

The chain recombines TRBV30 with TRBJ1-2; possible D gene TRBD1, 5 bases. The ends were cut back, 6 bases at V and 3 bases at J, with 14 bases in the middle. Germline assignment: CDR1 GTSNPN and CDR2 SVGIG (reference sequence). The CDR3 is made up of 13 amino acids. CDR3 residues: CACTRDGHYGYTF. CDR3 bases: TGTGCCTGCACCCGGGACGGTCACTATGGCTACACCTTC.

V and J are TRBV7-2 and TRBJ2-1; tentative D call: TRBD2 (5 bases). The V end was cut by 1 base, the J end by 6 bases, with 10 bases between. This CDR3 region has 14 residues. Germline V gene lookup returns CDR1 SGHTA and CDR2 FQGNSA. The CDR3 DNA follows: TGTGCCAGCAGCTTAGTCGACGGAGGCAATGAGCAGTTCTTC. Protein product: CASSLVDGGNEQFF.

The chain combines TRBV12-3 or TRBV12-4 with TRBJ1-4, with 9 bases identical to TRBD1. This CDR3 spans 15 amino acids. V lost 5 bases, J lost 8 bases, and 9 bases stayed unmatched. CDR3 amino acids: CASSTKDRGGEKLFF. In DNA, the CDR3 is TGTGCCAGCAGTACAAAGGACAGGGGAGGGGAAAAACTGTTTTTT.

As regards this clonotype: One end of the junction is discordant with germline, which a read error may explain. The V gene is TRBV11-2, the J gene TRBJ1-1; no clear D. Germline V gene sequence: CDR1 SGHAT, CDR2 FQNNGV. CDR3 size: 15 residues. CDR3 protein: CVSIRIGYGNTEAFF. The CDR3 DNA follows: TGTGTCAGCATCCGAATCGGATACGGGAACACTGAAGCTTTCTTT.